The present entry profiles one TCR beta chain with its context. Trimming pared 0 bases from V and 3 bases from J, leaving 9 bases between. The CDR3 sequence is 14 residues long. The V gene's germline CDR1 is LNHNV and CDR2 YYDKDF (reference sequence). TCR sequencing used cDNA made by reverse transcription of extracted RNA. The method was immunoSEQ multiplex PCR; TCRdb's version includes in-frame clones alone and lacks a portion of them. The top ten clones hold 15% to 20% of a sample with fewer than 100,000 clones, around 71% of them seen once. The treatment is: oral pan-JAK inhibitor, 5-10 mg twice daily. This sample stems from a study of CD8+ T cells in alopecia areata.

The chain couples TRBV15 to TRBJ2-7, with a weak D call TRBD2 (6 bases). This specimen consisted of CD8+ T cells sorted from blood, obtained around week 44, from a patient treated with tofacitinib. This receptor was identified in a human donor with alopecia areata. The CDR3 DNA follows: TGTGCCACCAGCAGAGAAGGAGGGGTCTACGAGCAGTACTTC. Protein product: CATSREGGVYEQYF. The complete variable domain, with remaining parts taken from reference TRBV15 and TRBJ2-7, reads DAMVIQNPRYQVTQFGKPVTLSCSQTLNHNVMYWYQQKSSQAPKLLFHYYDKDFNNEADTPDNFQSRRPNTSFCFLDIRSPGLGDTAMYLCATSREGGVYEQYFGPGTRLTVT.